This T cell receptor beta chain was sequenced in a study of T cell responses to AZD1222 COVID-19 vaccine. Background on the study: Pooled samples include second doses given at about 4 or 12 weeks.

A note on this clone: Its target is unknown.

Sequencing used immunoSEQ multiplex PCR; TCRdb keeps in-frame clones, though not all of them. The repertoire holds some 97,000 clones, with around nine tenths as singletons. Per the germline V gene, CDR1 is SNHLY and CDR2 is FYNNEI. The CDR3 extends over 16 amino acids. V was clipped by 5 bases and J by 2 bases, with 16 bases between them. Study-level results: At baseline, seropositivity was found in only six AZD1222 recipients. Repertoire samples came only from after the peak T cell response. Clonal diversity was possibly underestimated; the donors were predominantly white British and more often female.

V and J are TRBV2 and TRBJ1-5, with D uncertain. The sample was peripheral blood, taken on day 0 of AZD1222 vaccination. This TCR derives from an adult in good health. CDR3: CASSSREGWGNQPQHF. The CDR3 DNA sequence: TGTGCCAGCAGTTCACGGGAAGGGTGGGGCAATCAGCCCCAGCATTTT.